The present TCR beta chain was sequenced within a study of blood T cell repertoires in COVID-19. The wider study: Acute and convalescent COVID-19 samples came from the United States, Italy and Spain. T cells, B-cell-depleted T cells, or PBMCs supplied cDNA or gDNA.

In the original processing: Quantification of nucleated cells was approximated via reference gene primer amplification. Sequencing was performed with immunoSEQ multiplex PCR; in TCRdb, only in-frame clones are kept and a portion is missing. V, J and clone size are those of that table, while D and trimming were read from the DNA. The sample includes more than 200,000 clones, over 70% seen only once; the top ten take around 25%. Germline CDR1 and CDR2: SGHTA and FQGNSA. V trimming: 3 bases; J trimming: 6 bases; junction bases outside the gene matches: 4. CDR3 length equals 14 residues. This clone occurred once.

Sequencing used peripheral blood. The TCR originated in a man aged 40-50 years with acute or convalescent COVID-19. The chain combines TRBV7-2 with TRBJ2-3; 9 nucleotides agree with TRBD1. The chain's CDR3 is CASSLDRGRDTQYF. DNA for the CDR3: TGTGCCAGCAGCTTGGACAGGGGAAGGGATACGCAGTATTTT.